This TCR beta chain is from a study of cytomegalovirus exposure and HLA in healthy donors. Turning to the study itself: An early data release held 80 million or so unique TCRs from HLA-typed donors.

A multiplex PCR was run with 60 Vbeta primers and 13 Jbeta primers. Only in-frame clones appear in the TCRdb table, and some are missing; sequencing was by immunoSEQ multiplex PCR. The repertoire holds roughly 100,000 clones, with 79% as singletons. With regard to this clone: Its antigen is currently unknown.

Study conclusions and caveats: Immune exposure data for these donors was limited to CMV serostatus. Investigators reported 164 TCR beta chains as tied to cytomegalovirus.

Trimming stripped 5 bases from V and 6 bases from J, with 10 bases between. This CDR3 is built from 13 residues. The germline gives CDR1 SGHTA, CDR2 FQGNSA. The clonotype was recovered from a man aged 45-65 years in good health and CMV-seropositive. The V gene is TRBV7-2, the J gene TRBJ2-2; D is perhaps TRBD2 (6 bases). The source material was PBMCs. DNA of the CDR3: TGTGCCAGCAGCCTGCGACTAGCCGGGGAGCTGTTTTTT. It encodes CASSLRLAGELFF.